This T cell receptor (beta chain) was captured in a study of identical twins. With V trimmed by 6 bases and J by 5 bases, 15 bases remained unmatched. Germline CDR1 and CDR2: DFQATT and SNEGSKA (reference sequence). The CDR3 contains 15 residues. TCRdb ran MiXCR on the 5' RACE reads and lists one entry per CDR3 protein. The sample lists about 720,000 distinct CDR3 sequences; approximately 18% were seen once. The sample was also reused in another study, on T cells expressing NK-cell markers.

Source material: PBMCs. The receptor comes from a woman between 18 and 29 years old in good health. The rearrangement joins TRBV20-1 to TRBJ2-5; 7 bases line up with TRBD1. CDR3: CSANRDSRSMETQYF. CDR3 DNA: TGCAGTGCCAACCGGGACAGTAGGAGTATGGAGACCCAGTACTTC.